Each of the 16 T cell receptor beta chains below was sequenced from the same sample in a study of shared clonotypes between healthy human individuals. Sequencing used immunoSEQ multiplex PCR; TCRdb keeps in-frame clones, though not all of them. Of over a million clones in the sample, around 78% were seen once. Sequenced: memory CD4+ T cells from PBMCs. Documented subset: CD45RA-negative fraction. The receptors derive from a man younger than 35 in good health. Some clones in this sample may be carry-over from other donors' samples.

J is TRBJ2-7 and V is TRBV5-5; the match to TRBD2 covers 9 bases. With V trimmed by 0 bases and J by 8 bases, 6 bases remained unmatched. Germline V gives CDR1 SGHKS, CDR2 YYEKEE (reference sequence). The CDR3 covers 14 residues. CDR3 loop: CASSLVAGEEQQYF. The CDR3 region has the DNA TGTGCCAGCAGCTTGGTAGCGGGAGAAGAACAGCAGTACTTC.

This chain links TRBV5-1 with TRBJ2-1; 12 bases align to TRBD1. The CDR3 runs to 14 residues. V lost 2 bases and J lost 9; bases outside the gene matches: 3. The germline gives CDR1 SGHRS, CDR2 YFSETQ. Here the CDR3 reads CASSLGTGGVEQFF. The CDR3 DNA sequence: TGCGCCAGCAGCTTAGGGACAGGGGGCGTTGAGCAGTTCTTC.

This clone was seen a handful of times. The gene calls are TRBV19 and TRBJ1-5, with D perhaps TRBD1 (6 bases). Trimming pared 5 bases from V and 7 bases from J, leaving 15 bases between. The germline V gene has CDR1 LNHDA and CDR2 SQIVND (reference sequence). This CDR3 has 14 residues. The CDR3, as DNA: TGTGCCAGTAGTGCTCGGGGGGGCGGGCAGCCCCAGCATTTT. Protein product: CASSARGGGQPQHF. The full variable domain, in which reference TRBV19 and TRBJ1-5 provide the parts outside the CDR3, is DGGITQSPKYLFRKEGQNVTLSCEQNLNHDAMYWYRQDPGQGLRLIYYSQIVNDFQKGDIAEGYSVSREKKESFPLTVTSAQKNPTAFYLCASSARGGGQPQHFGDGTRLSIL.

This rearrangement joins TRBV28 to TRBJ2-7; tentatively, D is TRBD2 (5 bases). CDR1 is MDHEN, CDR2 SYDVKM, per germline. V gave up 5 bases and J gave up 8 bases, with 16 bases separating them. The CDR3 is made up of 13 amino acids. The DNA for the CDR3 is TGTGCCAGCAGTGAGCGGTCCCCGGCGCAGCAGTACTTC. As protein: CASSERSPAQQYF.

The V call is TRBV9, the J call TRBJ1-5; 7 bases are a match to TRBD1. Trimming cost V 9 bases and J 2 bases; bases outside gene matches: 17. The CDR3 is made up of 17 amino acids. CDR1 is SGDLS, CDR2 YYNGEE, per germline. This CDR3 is CATPRDSDGNRNQPQHF. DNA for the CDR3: TGTGCCACCCCCCGGGACAGCGATGGAAACCGCAATCAGCCCCAGCATTTT. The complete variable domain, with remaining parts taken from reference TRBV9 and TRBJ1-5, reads DSGVTQTPKHLITATGQRVTLRCSPRSGDLSVYWYQQSLDQGLQFLIQYYNGEERAKGNILERFSAQQFPDLHSELNLSSLELGDSALYFCATPRDSDGNRNQPQHFGDGTRLSIL.

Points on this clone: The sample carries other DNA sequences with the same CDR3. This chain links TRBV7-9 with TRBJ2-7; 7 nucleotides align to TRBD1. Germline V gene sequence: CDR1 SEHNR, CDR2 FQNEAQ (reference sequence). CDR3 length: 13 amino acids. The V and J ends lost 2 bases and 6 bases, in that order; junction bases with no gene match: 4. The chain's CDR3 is CASSLTGVGEQYF. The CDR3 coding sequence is TGTGCCAGCAGCTTAACAGGGGTCGGCGAGCAGTACTTC. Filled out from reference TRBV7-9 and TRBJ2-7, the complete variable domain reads DTGVSQNPRHKITKRGQNVTFRCDPISEHNRLYWYRQTLGQGPEFLTYFQNEAQLEKSRLLSDRFSAERPKGSFSTLEIQRTEQGDSAMYLCASSLTGVGEQYFGPGTRLTVT.

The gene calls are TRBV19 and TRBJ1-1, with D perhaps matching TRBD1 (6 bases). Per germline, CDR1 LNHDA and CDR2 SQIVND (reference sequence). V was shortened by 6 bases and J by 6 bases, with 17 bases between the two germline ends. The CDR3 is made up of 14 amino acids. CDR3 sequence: CASSPKGDPPEAFF. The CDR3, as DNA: TGTGCCAGTAGCCCGAAGGGGGACCCACCTGAAGCTTTCTTT.

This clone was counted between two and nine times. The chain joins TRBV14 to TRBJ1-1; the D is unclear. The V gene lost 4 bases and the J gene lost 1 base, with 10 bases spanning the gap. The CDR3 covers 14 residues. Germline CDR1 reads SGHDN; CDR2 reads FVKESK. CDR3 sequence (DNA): TGTGCCAGCAGCCTTTTCGGACCGAACACTGAAGCTTTCTTT. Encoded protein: CASSLFGPNTEAFF.

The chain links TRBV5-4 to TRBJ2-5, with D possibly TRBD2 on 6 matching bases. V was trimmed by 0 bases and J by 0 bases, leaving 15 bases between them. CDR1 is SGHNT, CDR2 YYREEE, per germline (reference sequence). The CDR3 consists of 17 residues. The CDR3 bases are TGTGCCAGCAGCTTGGTGGGGGGAGGATACTACCAAGAGACCCAGTACTTC. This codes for CASSLVGGGYYQETQYF. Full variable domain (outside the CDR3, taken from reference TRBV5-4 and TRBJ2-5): ETGVTQSPTHLIKTRGQQVTLRCSSQSGHNTVSWYQQALGQGPQFIFQYYREEENGRGNFPPRFSGLQFPNYSSELNVNALELDDSALYLCASSLVGGGYYQETQYFGPGTRLLVL.

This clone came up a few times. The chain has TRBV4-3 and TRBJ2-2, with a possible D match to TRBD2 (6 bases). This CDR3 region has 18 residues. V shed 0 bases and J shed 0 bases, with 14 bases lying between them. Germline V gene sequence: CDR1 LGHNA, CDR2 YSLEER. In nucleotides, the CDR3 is TGCGCCAGCAGCCAAGAGAGGGCGGGGTGGACGAACACCGGGGAGCTGTTTTTT. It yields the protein CASSQERAGWTNTGELFF.

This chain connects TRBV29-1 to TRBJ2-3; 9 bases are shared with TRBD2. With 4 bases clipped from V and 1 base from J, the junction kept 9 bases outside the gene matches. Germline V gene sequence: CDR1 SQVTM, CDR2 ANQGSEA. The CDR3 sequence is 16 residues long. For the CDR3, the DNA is TGCAGCGTTGTAAAGTTTACTAGCGGGCGCACAGATACGCAGTATTTT. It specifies CSVVKFTSGRTDTQYF.

In DNA, the CDR3 is TGTGCCAGCAGTGGGACGAAGATCAGGGTGGGCTATGGCTACACCTTC. It translates to CASSGTKIRVGYGYTF. V usage is TRBV2 and J usage is TRBJ1-2; possibly TRBD1 for D (5 bases). CDR1 SNHLY and CDR2 FYNNEI come from the germline V gene. The CDR3 covers 16 residues. V lost 4 bases and J lost 4, with 19 bases in between. The full variable domain, rest sourced from reference TRBV2 and TRBJ1-2, is EPEVTQTPSHQVTQMGQEVILRCVPISNHLYFYWYRQILGQKVEFLVSFYNNEISEKSEIFDDQFSVERPDGSNFTLKIRSTKLEDSAMYFCASSGTKIRVGYGYTFGSGTRLTVV.

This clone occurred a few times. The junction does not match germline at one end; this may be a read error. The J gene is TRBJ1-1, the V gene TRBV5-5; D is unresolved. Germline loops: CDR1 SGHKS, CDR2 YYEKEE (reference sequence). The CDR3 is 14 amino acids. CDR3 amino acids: CASSQASERKEAFF. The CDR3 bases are TGCGCCAGCAGCCAAGCTTCTGAGAGAAAAGAAGCTTTCTTT.

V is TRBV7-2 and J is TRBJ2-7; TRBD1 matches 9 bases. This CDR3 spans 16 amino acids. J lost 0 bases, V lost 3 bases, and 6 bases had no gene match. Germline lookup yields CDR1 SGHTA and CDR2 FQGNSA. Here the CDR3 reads CASSFQTGGASYEQYF. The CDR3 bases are TGTGCCAGCAGCTTTCAGACAGGGGGGGCCTCCTACGAGCAGTACTTC.

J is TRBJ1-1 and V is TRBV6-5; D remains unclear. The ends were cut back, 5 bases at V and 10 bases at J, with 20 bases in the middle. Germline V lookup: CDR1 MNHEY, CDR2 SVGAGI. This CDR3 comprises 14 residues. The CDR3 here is CASSTRDGLHLAFF. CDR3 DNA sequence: TGTGCCAGCAGTACCCGAGACGGGCTGCACTTAGCTTTCTTT.

The CDR3, as DNA: TGTGCCAGCAGGAAAGGGACTAATAGTTTGGATACGCAGTATTTT. Its translation is CASRKGTNSLDTQYF. This chain uses TRBV28 with TRBJ2-3; 7 bases map to TRBD2. Germline V CDR1 and CDR2: MDHEN, SYDVKM. The CDR3 spans 15 residues. With 6 bases clipped from V and 6 bases from J, the junction kept 12 bases outside the gene matches.